The 10 T cell receptor beta chains in this list originate from one sample, sequenced in a study of early T cells in non-severe SARS-CoV-2 infection. From the 5' RACE reads, TCRdb called clonotypes with MiXCR, one entry per CDR3 protein. The sample contains approximately 50,000 distinct CDR3 sequences, under 15% of which appear only once. The sample comprised whole blood. The receptors here all came from an adult who was a healthcare worker with PCR-confirmed SARS-CoV-2 infection or an uninfected control (not recorded which).

J is TRBJ2-3 and V is TRBV11-2; 13 bases line up with TRBD2. The CDR3 is 17 amino acids. The V gene's germline CDR1 is SGHAT and CDR2 FQNNGV. Trimming cost V 5 bases and J 4 bases; bases outside gene matches: 9. For the CDR3, the DNA is TGTGCCAGCAGCGTCGGACTAGCGGGGGTAGGGGCAGATACGCAGTATTTT. The encoded protein is CASSVGLAGVGADTQYF.

The rearrangement joins TRBV4-3 to TRBJ1-1; weak D call: TRBD1 (6 bases). V was cut by 4 bases and J by 8 bases, with 14 bases left in between. CDR1 LGHNA and CDR2 YSLEER come from the germline V gene. The CDR3 has 13 amino acids. CDR3 DNA sequence: TGCGCCAGCAGCCCACACTTGAGGGGGGAAGCTTTCTTT. Residues: CASSPHLRGEAFF.

This clonotype came up a few times. The genes are TRBV29-1 and TRBJ1-2; D unclear. The CDR3 has 13 amino acids. V shed 0 bases and J shed 8 bases, with 13 bases lying between them. Germline loops: CDR1 SQVTM, CDR2 ANQGSEA. CDR3 sequence (DNA): TGCAGCGTTGAAGATCTGGGTAATCCCGGCTACACCTTC. As protein: CSVEDLGNPGYTF.

The J gene is TRBJ2-5, the V gene TRBV7-3; D is unresolved. Germline V gene data show CDR1 as SGHTA and CDR2 as FQGTGA. The CDR3 runs 13 residues. V lost 1 base and J 2 bases, leaving 5 bases between the germline ends. In DNA form, the CDR3 reads TGTGCCAGCAGCTTAATGGGACAAGAGACCCAGTACTTC. Its translation: CASSLMGQETQYF.

This clonotype was recorded many times. The rearrangement joins TRBV12-3 or TRBV12-4 to TRBJ1-1; 10 bases are shared with TRBD1. V lost 6 bases to trimming and J lost 3 bases; unmatched junction nucleotides: 4. The CDR3 length is 14 residues. CDR3 nucleotides: TGTGCCAGCAGGATGGACAGGGGGGACACTGAAGCTTTCTTT. Its translation: CASRMDRGDTEAFF.

This chain connects TRBV6-5 to TRBJ1-2; D is uncertain. The V and J ends lost 4 bases and 1 base respectively, with 13 bases between them. Germline CDR1 is MNHEY and CDR2 is SVGAGI. The CDR3 length is 15 residues. CDR3: CASSFNGRVNYGYTF. Here the CDR3 DNA reads TGTGCCAGCAGTTTTAACGGCCGTGTTAACTATGGCTACACCTTC.

This clonotype has more than one count but fewer than ten. V and J are TRBV14 and TRBJ2-3; 8 bases are shared with TRBD1. The CDR3 runs to 17 residues. Unmatched junction bases numbered 12, after V lost 3 bases and J lost 4 bases. Germline CDR1 is SGHDN and CDR2 is FVKESK. CDR3 DNA: TGTGCCAGCAGCCACTCCCCCGGGACAGGAGGCGCAGATACGCAGTATTTT. Its translation is CASSHSPGTGGADTQYF.

This clonotype occurred many times. This chain joins TRBV6-1 and TRBJ1-5, with D unclear. The CDR3 runs to 19 residues. Germline CDR1 MNHNS, CDR2 SASEGT. Trimming stripped 2 bases from V and 0 bases from J, with 20 bases between. This CDR3 reads CASSESRVSSYYSNQPQHF. CDR3 nucleotides: TGTGCCAGCAGTGAAAGTAGGGTGTCAAGCTACTATAGCAATCAGCCCCAGCATTTT.

The V gene is TRBV30, the J gene TRBJ1-2; weak D call: TRBD1 (6 bases). The germline V and J ends were trimmed by 0 bases and 3 bases, with 17 bases remaining between them. The CDR3 has 16 residues. Looked up from germline, CDR1 is GTSNPN and CDR2 is SVGIG (reference sequence). CDR3 coding DNA: TGTGCCTGGAGTGTAATACGGACAGCAGGGCACTATGGCTACACCTTC. It translates to CAWSVIRTAGHYGYTF.

This clonotype showed up many times. The chain carries TRBV2 and TRBJ2-7, with D unclear. The ends were cut back, 5 bases at V and 7 bases at J, with 15 bases in the middle. The CDR3 sequence is 13 residues long. Germline V gene sequence: CDR1 SNHLY, CDR2 FYNNEI. CDR3 in amino acids: CASSFVSRVEQYF. As DNA, the CDR3 is TGTGCCAGCAGTTTTGTCTCGCGCGTAGAGCAGTACTTC.